The T cell receptor (beta chain) described here comes from a study of blood T cell repertoires in COVID-19 (TCRdb year 2020). At the level of the whole study: The collaborator samples originated in the United States, Italy and Spain and spanned the acute and convalescent phases of COVID-19. Sample metadata almost always included a de-identified subject ID, COVID-19 status, age in years and sex. Samples were obtained from the ongoing ImmuneRACE study (first 160 participants) and from about 1,300 subjects provided by 6 global collaborators. The prospective study material was composed of cDNA or gDNA derived from T cells, B-cell-depleted T cells, or PBMCs. Where available, HLA class I and class II types were obtained from metadata supplied by the sample provider rather than from assay-based typing. The repertoires were made available in a free public database intended to serve as a resource for research on the immune response to SARS-CoV-2. Subjects who had been exposed to COVID-19, were actively infected with it, or had recovered from it provided the deeply sampled blood TCRbeta repertoires that made up the dataset.

Of note for this clone: What antigen it recognizes has not been identified. Nothing much larger sits one base from this clone, and base qualities are not available.

Whole blood was collected in K2EDTA tubes by collaborating institutions according to the institutions' own protocols. Collaborator samples were shipped for TCRbeta analysis as frozen whole blood, isolated PBMCs, or DNA extracted from either sample type. TCRbeta CDR3 regions were amplified from genomic DNA by means of the immunoSEQ Assay, a bias-controlled multiplex PCR. The published analysis was carried out like this. The number of nucleated cells in each sample was estimated from the amplification of reference gene primers within the assay. Sequence reads were collapsed and filtered to measure the absolute abundance of every unique TCRbeta CDR3 rearrangement. For each sample, productive Simpson clonality was calculated as the square root of Simpson's diversity index over productive rearrangements. TCRdb's version of the immuneACCESS table is confined to in-frame rearrangements and falls short of the full clone set. An unresolved V gene accounts for under half of the shortfall where checked; the remainder is of unknown origin. D and trimming come from the DNA, and the V and J calls and clone size come from that table. Within this sample are approximately 330,000 clones, with 70% to 90% of them counted one time only. Together, the top ten hold 3% to 4% of the sample.

On the study overall, not on this receptor specifically: How much clinical and demographic metadata was included differed by source and by participant, and the metadata was provided uncurated.

The sample was peripheral blood. This sequence was found in a woman in her fifties or sixties with active or convalescent COVID-19.

The CDR3 protein sequence reads: CASSIRSTSSEQFF. The sequenced DNA is TGTGCCAGTAGTATCCGATCAACTAGCTCTGAGCAGTTCTTC. The rearrangement joined TRBV19 to TRBJ2-1, with TRBD2 as a weak D call on 6 bases. Cut back by 3 bases and 9 bases, the V and J ends lie 15 bases apart. Spanning cysteine to phenylalanine, the CDR3 consists of 14 amino acids. CDR3 DNA only is kept here, 42 bases in frame from base 1. CDR1 and CDR2, looked up from the germline V gene (reference sequence), are LNHDA and SQIVND. This CDR3, with the reference TRBV19 and TRBJ2-1 proteins standing in past its ends, gives the full variable domain DGGITQSPKYLFRKEGQNVTLSCEQNLNHDAMYWYRQDPGQGLRLIYYSQIVNDFQKGDIAEGYSVSREKKESFPLTVTSAQKNPTAFYLCASSIRSTSSEQFFGPGTRLTVL.